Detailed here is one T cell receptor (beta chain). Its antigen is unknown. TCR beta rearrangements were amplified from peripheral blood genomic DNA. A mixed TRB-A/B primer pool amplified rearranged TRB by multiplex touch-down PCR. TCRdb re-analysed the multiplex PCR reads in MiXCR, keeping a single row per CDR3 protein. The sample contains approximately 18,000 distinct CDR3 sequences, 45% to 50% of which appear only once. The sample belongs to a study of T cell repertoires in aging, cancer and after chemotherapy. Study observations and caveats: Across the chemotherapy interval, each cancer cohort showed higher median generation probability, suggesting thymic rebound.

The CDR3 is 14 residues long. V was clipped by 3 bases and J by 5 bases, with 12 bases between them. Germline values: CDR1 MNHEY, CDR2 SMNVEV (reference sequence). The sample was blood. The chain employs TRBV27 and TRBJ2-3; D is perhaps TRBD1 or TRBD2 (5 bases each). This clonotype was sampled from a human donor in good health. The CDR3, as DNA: TGTGCCAGCAGTTTGGGGCTAGCTAGAGATACGCAGTATTTT. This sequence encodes CASSLGLARDTQYF.